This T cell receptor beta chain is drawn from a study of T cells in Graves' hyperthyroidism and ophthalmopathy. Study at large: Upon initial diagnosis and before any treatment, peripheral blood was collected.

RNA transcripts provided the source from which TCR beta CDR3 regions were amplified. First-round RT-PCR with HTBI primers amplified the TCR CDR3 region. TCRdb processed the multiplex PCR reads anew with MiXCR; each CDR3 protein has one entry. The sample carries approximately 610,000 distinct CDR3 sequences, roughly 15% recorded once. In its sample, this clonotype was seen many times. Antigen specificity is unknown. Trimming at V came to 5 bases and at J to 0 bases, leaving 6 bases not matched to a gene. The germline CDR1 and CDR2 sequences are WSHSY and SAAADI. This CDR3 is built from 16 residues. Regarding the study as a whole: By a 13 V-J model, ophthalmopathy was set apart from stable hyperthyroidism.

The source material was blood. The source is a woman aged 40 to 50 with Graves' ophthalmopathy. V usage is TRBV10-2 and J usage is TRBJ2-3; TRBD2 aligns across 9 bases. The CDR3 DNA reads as TGCGCCAGCAGTCCTTTAGCGGGGGCTAGCACAGATACGCAGTATTTT. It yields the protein CASSPLAGASTDTQYF.